Sequencing of this TCR beta chain was carried out in a study of T cells in Graves' hyperthyroidism and ophthalmopathy. This clonotype has at least ten counts. The antigen is not known. Stable disease denoted Graves' hyperthyroidism without ophthalmopathy progression within 18 months. Any patient presenting with uncontrolled infection, other autoimmune disease, pregnancy or lactation was left out. The study, taken as a whole, reports: Most expanded thyroid clonotypes above 0.001 recurred in blood.

RNA transcripts were the template for amplifying TCR beta CDR3 regions. The HTBI primer set served for first-round RT-PCR of the TCR CDR3. TCRdb reprocessed the multiplex PCR reads with MiXCR, giving one entry per CDR3 protein. The data show 610,000 or so distinct CDR3 sequences, about half seen once. V lost 0 bases and J 0 bases, leaving 5 bases between the germline ends. CDR1 is MNHEY and CDR2 is SVGAGI in the germline V gene. CDR3 length: 14 amino acids. The TCR comes from a woman aged 18-29 years with Graves' hyperthyroidism. The chain links TRBV6-5 to TRBJ2-5; unclear D gene. Source material: peripheral blood or thyroid tissue (not recorded which). CDR3 nucleotides: TGTGCCAGCAGTTACTCTGCGGACCAAGAGACCCAGTACTTC. Protein product: CASSYSADQETQYF.